The entry that follows covers one TCR beta chain sequence. What it binds is not known. The germline V gene has CDR1 SEHNR and CDR2 FQNEAQ (reference sequence). V gave up 0 bases and J gave up 5 bases, with 4 bases separating them. The CDR3 spans 12 residues. General observations from the study: In terms of TCR gene usage, tumor memory CD4+ T cells clustered together with blood and lymph node memory CD4+ cells, as well as with lymph node naive CD4+ cells.

Constant-region reverse primers amplified full-length variable regions, followed by semi-nested Nested Universal Primer A PCR. TCRdb redid the calling of the 5' RACE reads with MiXCR, one entry per CDR3 protein. The sample consists of roughly 52,000 distinct CDR3 sequences, roughly 15% of them appearing once. CD25-based Treg depletion was applied to purified naive CD4+ T cells. This chain links TRBV7-9 with TRBJ2-5; D remains ambiguous. This TCR was sampled from a female donor with breast cancer. Sequencing was done on a sample of naive CD4+ T cells sorted from blood. Subset reported: naive CD4+ T cells, CD4+CD45RA+CD25-. For the CDR3, the DNA is TGTGCCAGCAGCTTAGCGAGTGAGACCCAGTACTTC. Translated, it gives CASSLASETQYF.